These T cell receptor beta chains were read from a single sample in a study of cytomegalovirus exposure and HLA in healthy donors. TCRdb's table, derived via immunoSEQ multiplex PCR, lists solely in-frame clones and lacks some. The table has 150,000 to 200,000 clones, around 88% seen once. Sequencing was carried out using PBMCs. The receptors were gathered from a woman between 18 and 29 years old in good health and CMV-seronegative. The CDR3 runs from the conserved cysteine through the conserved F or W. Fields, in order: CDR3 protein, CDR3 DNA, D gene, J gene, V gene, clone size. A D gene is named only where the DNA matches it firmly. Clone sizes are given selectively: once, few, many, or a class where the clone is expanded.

CASSLRSGSRVSYEQYF | TGTGCCAGCAGCTTGCGGTCAGGGTCCAGGGTCTCCTACGAGCAGTACTTC | NA | TRBJ2-7 | TRBV5-4 | NA
CATSGRGETQYF | TGTGCCACCAGCGGGCGCGGGGAGACCCAGTACTTC | NA | TRBJ2-5 | TRBV15 | NA
CASSITGSLQYF | TGTGCCAGCAGCATAACGGGAAGTCTGCAGTATTTT | NA | TRBJ2-3 | TRBV11-3 | once
CASSADRVPGNTIYF | TGTGCCAGCAGTGCGGACAGGGTCCCTGGAAACACCATATATTTT | TRBD1 | TRBJ1-3 | TRBV27 | NA
CASSFWLAGFVNEQFF | TGTGCCAGCAGTTTTTGGCTAGCGGGATTTGTCAATGAGCAGTTCTTC | TRBD2 | TRBJ2-1 | TRBV28 | NA
CASSPVAGAGANVLTF | TGTGCCAGCTCACCGGTAGCGGGAGCTGGGGCCAACGTCCTGACTTTC | TRBD2 | TRBJ2-6 | TRBV18 | once
CASSLGQGDTGELFF | TGTGCCAGCAGCTTGGGACAGGGGGACACCGGGGAGCTGTTTTTT | TRBD1 | TRBJ2-2 | TRBV11-3 | NA
CASSHSPGFSYGYTF | TGCGCCAGCAGCCACTCCCCGGGATTTAGCTATGGCTACACCTTC | NA | TRBJ1-2 | TRBV4-1 | NA
CASSTYSGGSEQYF | TGCGCCAGCAGCACCTATTCGGGGGGCAGCGAGCAGTACTTC | NA | TRBJ2-7 | TRBV5-1 | NA
CASSPDRGHDYEQYF | TGCGCCAGCAGCCCGGACAGAGGACATGACTACGAGCAGTACTTC | NA | TRBJ2-7 | TRBV5-1 | NA
CASSWGQGAGELFF | TGCGCCAGCAGTTGGGGACAGGGAGCCGGGGAGCTGTTTTTT | TRBD1 | TRBJ2-2 | TRBV6-6 | NA
CASSERTDGGNTIYF | TGTGCCAGCAGTGAAAGGACAGACGGTGGAAACACCATATATTTT | NA | TRBJ1-3 | TRBV6-1 | many
CAWASGGAQETQYF | TGTGCCTGGGCCAGCGGGGGGGCCCAAGAGACCCAGTACTTC | TRBD2 | TRBJ2-5 | TRBV30 | NA
CASSDGGLYQPQHF | TGTGCCAGCAGTGACGGGGGGTTATATCAGCCCCAGCATTTT | NA | TRBJ1-5 | TRBV6-1 | NA
CASSLDRGRGNTIYF | TGTGCCAGCAGTCTGGACAGGGGGCGAGGAAACACCATATATTTT | TRBD1 | TRBJ1-3 | TRBV28 | NA
CASKSQGWDTEAFF | TGCGCCAGCAAGTCGCAGGGATGGGACACTGAAGCTTTCTTT | NA | TRBJ1-1 | TRBV5-1 | NA
CASSQDRTGNQPQHF | TGTGCCAGCAGCCAAGATAGGACAGGGAATCAGCCCCAGCATTTT | TRBD1 | TRBJ1-5 | TRBV4-2 | NA
CASSLRGTEAFF | TGTGCCAGCAGCTTGAGGGGGACTGAAGCTTTCTTT | NA | TRBJ1-1 | TRBV5-8 | NA
CASSLGDISGNTIYF | TGTGCCAGCAGCTTAGGGGACATTTCTGGAAACACCATATATTTT | NA | TRBJ1-3 | TRBV7-2 | NA
CASRRLAGELFF | TGCGCCAGCAGGCGGCTAGCGGGGGAGCTGTTTTTT | NA | TRBJ2-2 | TRBV5-1 | NA
CASSQPTGETEAFF | TGCGCCAGCAGCCAGCCGACAGGGGAGACTGAAGCTTTCTTT | TRBD1 | TRBJ1-1 | TRBV4-1 | NA
CASQQGAEPQHF | TGTGCCAGCCAGCAGGGGGCTGAGCCCCAGCATTTT | TRBD1 | TRBJ1-5 | TRBV2 | NA
CASSLMSGYTF | TGTGCCAGCAGTTTAATGAGCGGCTACACCTTC | NA | TRBJ1-2 | TRBV28 | NA
CASSPGQGAITGELFF | TGTGCCAGTAGTCCGGGACAGGGGGCAATCACCGGGGAGCTGTTTTTT | TRBD1 | TRBJ2-2 | TRBV19 | NA
CASSPPRRGYENIQYF | TGTGCCAGCAGTCCACCCCGGAGAGGGTATGAAAACATTCAGTACTTC | NA | TRBJ2-4 | TRBV28 | NA
CASSLGVNYGYTF | TGTGCCAGCAGTTTAGGAGTAAACTATGGCTACACCTTC | NA | TRBJ1-2 | TRBV28 | NA
CASSEATPQGYYGYTF | TGTGCCAGCAGTGAAGCGACCCCACAGGGGTACTATGGCTACACCTTC | TRBD1 | TRBJ1-2 | TRBV2 | NA
CASSIPGVPHEQYF | TGTGCCAGCAGTATACCGGGAGTACCCCACGAGCAGTACTTC | NA | TRBJ2-7 | TRBV6-1 | NA
CASSSRQFEQYF | TGTGCCAGCAGCTCTCGACAGTTCGAGCAGTACTTC | NA | TRBJ2-7 | TRBV5-6 | NA
CASSLVGGTNSPLHF | TGTGCCAGCAGCTTAGTAGGGGGTACAAATTCACCCCTCCACTTT | NA | TRBJ1-6 | TRBV7-2 | NA
CASGSGTGATGELFF | TGTGCCAGCGGGTCCGGGACAGGGGCTACCGGGGAGCTGTTTTTT | TRBD1 | TRBJ2-2 | TRBV28 | NA
CSVGGQTMNTEAFF | TGCAGCGTTGGAGGACAGACGATGAACACTGAAGCTTTCTTT | NA | TRBJ1-1 | TRBV29-1 | NA
CASGTGPYNEQFF | TGTGCCAGCGGGACAGGGCCCTACAATGAGCAGTTCTTC | TRBD1 | TRBJ2-1 | TRBV2 | once